Only a few counts were recorded for the clone carrying this T cell receptor (beta chain). Its antigen is not identified. With 5 bases removed from V and 3 bases from J, the gap between germline ends came to 17 bases. The CDR3 spans 14 residues. Per the germline V gene, CDR1 is DFQATT and CDR2 is SNEGSKA (reference sequence). TCRdb re-called the 5' RACE reads with MiXCR, one entry per CDR3 protein. The data hold roughly 570,000 distinct CDR3 sequences, with 9.5% to 10% observed a single time. This sample stems from a study of identical twins. Study-wide results and limits: The models gave estimates that fell short of the out-of-frame TCR alpha sharing seen in monozygotic twins.

This same sample was also taken into another study, of yellow fever vaccine responses in identical twins. That report adds: In identical twins, vaccine T cell responses appeared partly shared and partly individual.

The gene calls are TRBV20-1 and TRBJ2-7; D not certain. This TCR was recovered from a woman between 18 and 30 years old in good health. Material: PBMCs. DNA of the CDR3: TGCAGTGCTTCGACGGTTCGTTCTCTCTACGAGCAGTACTTC. This codes for CSASTVRSLYEQYF.